These T cell receptor beta chains were read from a single sample in a study of human thymus T cells. The method was immunoSEQ multiplex PCR; TCRdb's version includes in-frame clones alone and lacks a portion of them. The table records roughly 130,000 clones, approximately 96% of them present only once. The sample taken for sequencing was thymus tissue. Source of these receptors: a boy under two years old with a congenital heart defect but otherwise immunologically healthy. Both conserved end residues are part of each CDR3. The D gene is left open where the match is weak. The listing skips clone size in some rows; elsewhere it reads once, few, many or a size class.

V	size	D	J	DNA	CDR3
TRBV4-1	-	-	TRBJ2-7	TGCGCCAGCAGCCAAGTCGTAGAGGGGCTCCCCCAGGTGGCTTCCTACGAGCAGTACTTC	CASSQVVEGLPQVASYEQYF
TRBV10-3	-	-	TRBJ1-1	TGTGCCACCAGTCCTCCCGACACTGAAGCTTTCTTT	CATSPPDTEAFF
TRBV5-1	once	-	TRBJ2-3	TGCGCCAGCAGCTTGGCGGCCAAGGTGGGCGTGAGTGGGGGCACAGATACGCAGTATTTT	CASSLAAKVGVSGGTDTQYF
TRBV4-2	-	-	TRBJ2-2	TGTGCCAGCAGCCAGCTCTCCGGGACGGCCCCCGGGGAGCTGTTTTTT	CASSQLSGTAPGELFF
TRBV29-1	-	-	TRBJ2-1	TGCAGCGTTGAGGGCCTGAGGGGTGAGCAGTTCTTC	CSVEGLRGEQFF
TRBV28	once	-	TRBJ2-3	TGTGCCAGCAGGCCACGGATCACACTAGATACGCAGTATTTT	CASRPRITLDTQYF
TRBV19	-	TRBD1	TRBJ2-7	TGTGCCAGTAGTCCACGGACAGGGGTCGGGGAGCAGTACTTC	CASSPRTGVGEQYF
TRBV4-3	-	-	TRBJ2-7	TGCGCCAGCAGCCCTACCCCCGGGGTCACCTACGAGCAGTACTTC	CASSPTPGVTYEQYF
TRBV11-2	-	TRBD2	TRBJ2-1	TGTGCCAGCAGCTTAGAGTTATGGCGGGGGGGCTACAATGAGCAGTTCTTC	CASSLELWRGGYNEQFF
TRBV30	-	TRBD1	TRBJ1-3	TGTGCCTGGGGGGACAGGGAGGAAAACACCATATATTTT	CAWGDREENTIYF
TRBV27	-	-	TRBJ1-3	TGTGCCAGCAGTTGGGGGGGGAGGGACACCATATATTTT	CASSWGGRDTIYF
TRBV2	few	-	TRBJ1-6	TGTGCCAGCAGTGAAGCTAGGAATTCACCCCTCCACTTT	CASSEARNSPLHF
TRBV10-1	once	-	TRBJ2-2	TGCGCCAGCAGTGAGTCCCCTGGAGATACCGGGGAGCTGTTTTTT	CASSESPGDTGELFF
TRBV15	once	-	TRBJ1-1	TGTGCCACCAGCAGAGGTGGGGAAGACACTGAAGCTTTCTTT	CATSRGGEDTEAFF
TRBV15	-	TRBD1	TRBJ2-3	TGTGCCACCAGCAGAGTACAGGGGATTACAGATACGCAGTATTTT	CATSRVQGITDTQYF
TRBV10-3	-	-	TRBJ1-2	TGTGCCATCAAAGGCCGCAGTTTCTATGGCTACACCTTC	CAIKGRSFYGYTF
TRBV10-1	-	TRBD2	TRBJ2-5	TGCGCCAGCAGTGACCCTAGCGGACCACAAGAGACCCAGTACTTC	CASSDPSGPQETQYF
TRBV5-4	once	-	TRBJ2-5	TGTGCCAGCAGCTTGGAGTTTGGGGGAGAGACCCAGTACTTC	CASSLEFGGETQYF
TRBV6-5	-	-	TRBJ2-7	TGTGCCAGCAGTTACTGGGTCGGGGACGAGCAGTACTTC	CASSYWVGDEQYF
TRBV30	-	TRBD2	TRBJ2-5	TGTGCCTGGAGTCCCACTAGCGGGGATAAGAAGACCCAGTACTTC	CAWSPTSGDKKTQYF
TRBV6-5	-	-	TRBJ2-1	TGTGCCAGCAGTTACTTGGGGCAGGGTGGGGATGAGCAGTTCTTC	CASSYLGQGGDEQFF
TRBV5-5	-	-	TRBJ2-5	TGTGCCAGCAGCTTGGGTTGGAGTGGGAAGACCCAGTACTTC	CASSLGWSGKTQYF
TRBV7-9	-	-	TRBJ2-7	TGTGCCAGCAGCCCACTCGGGTCACAAAGGACCTACGAGCAGTACTTC	CASSPLGSQRTYEQYF
TRBV10-3	-	-	TRBJ2-3	TGTGCCATCAGTGGGAGGGCAGATACGCAGTATTTT	CAISGRADTQYF
TRBV5-1	-	TRBD2	TRBJ2-3	TGCGCCAGCAGCCCCGGACTAGCGTTTGCAGATACGCAGTATTTT	CASSPGLAFADTQYF
TRBV7-9	-	TRBD1	TRBJ2-5	TGTGCCAGCAGCGCCGGGTGGGATACAGGGGGCGGGGAGACCCAGTACTTC	CASSAGWDTGGGETQYF
TRBV4-1	-	-	TRBJ2-2	TGCGCCAGCAGCCAGGGGGCTCGAGGGCCCAACACCGGGGAGCTGTTTTTT	CASSQGARGPNTGELFF
TRBV30	-	-	TRBJ2-2	TGTGCCTGGAGTGTACGGCCGTCCGTCGGGGAGCTGTTTTTT	CAWSVRPSVGELFF
TRBV27	-	TRBD2	TRBJ2-7	TGTGCCAGCAGAACTAGCGGGGGGCCCTCCTCCTACGAGCAGTACTTC	CASRTSGGPSSYEQYF
TRBV2	-	-	TRBJ2-1	TGTGCCAGCAGGGAGACTCCTAGCTCCTACAATGAGCAGTTCTTC	CASRETPSSYNEQFF
TRBV7-2	-	-	TRBJ2-3	TGTGCCAGCAGCTTAGAGCCCCTCCAGTATTTT	CASSLEPLQYF
TRBV27	-	TRBD1	TRBJ1-2	TGTGCCAGCAGGACTGAACGGACAGGGCAAGGCTACACCTTC	CASRTERTGQGYTF
TRBV7-9	-	-	TRBJ2-1	TGTGCCAGCAGCTACACAGGATCGGATGTCTCCAACTCCTACAATGAGCAGTTCTTC	CASSYTGSDVSNSYNEQFF
TRBV11-2	-	-	TRBJ1-1	TGTGCCAGCAGCTTATGGGGGCAAGCTTTCTTT	CASSLWGQAFF
TRBV27	-	-	TRBJ2-3	TGTGCCAGCAGTCGAGAGTATTTT	CASSREYF
TRBV29-1	-	TRBD2	TRBJ2-7	TGCAGCGCTGTGAGCGGGGGACCCTACGAGCAGTACTTC	CSAVSGGPYEQYF
TRBV29-1	-	TRBD2	TRBJ2-1	TGCAGCGACTTGGGACTAGCGTCATCGTCCTACAATGAGCAGTTCTTC	CSDLGLASSSYNEQFF
TRBV11-2	-	TRBD1	TRBJ1-2	TGTGCCAGCAGCAAAGACAGGGTCTATGGCTACACCTTC	CASSKDRVYGYTF
TRBV7-6	-	TRBD2	TRBJ2-2	TGTGCCAGCAGCCCGGGACTAGCGGGAGACACCGGGGAGCTGTTTTTT	CASSPGLAGDTGELFF
TRBV5-6	-	-	TRBJ2-4	TGTGCCAGCAGCCCAACCATGGAGGTGCCCAAAAACATTCAGTACTTC	CASSPTMEVPKNIQYF
TRBV9	-	-	TRBJ2-2	TGTGCCAGCAGCGTAGTGTCAGGGGAATCCGGGGAGCTGTTTTTT	CASSVVSGESGELFF
TRBV10-1	-	TRBD2	TRBJ2-2	TGCGCCAGCAGTGGCCTAGCGGGGGGCCCGGCCCCGAACACCGGGGAGCTGTTTTTT	CASSGLAGGPAPNTGELFF
TRBV5-1	-	TRBD1	TRBJ1-2	TGCGCCAGCAGCTTCGGACAGGGGGCACCAAAGTATGGCTACACCTTC	CASSFGQGAPKYGYTF
TRBV28	-	-	TRBJ1-2	TGTGCCAGCAGTTTTGGTTATAACAGTCAGTTCTTCTATGGCTACACCTTC	CASSFGYNSQFFYGYTF